The TCR beta chain under discussion was sequenced for a study of Ad26.COV2.S vaccination and SARS-CoV-2 variants. The overall study: Trial arm assignment for the donor was COV1001 Ad26.COV2.S.

Regarding the study as a whole: Vaccine and placebo recipients had similar non-spike TCR breadth. Placebo recipients trailed vaccine recipients in spike-specific TCR breadth.

With regard to this clone: What it binds is unknown.

The CDR3 is made up of 14 amino acids. After removal of 5 bases from V and 7 bases from J, the junction contained 4 bases not matched to a gene. Germline CDR1 and CDR2: SGHVS and FNYEAQ. Some clones are missing from TCRdb's copy, which holds only in-frame ones; the method was immunoSEQ multiplex PCR. The sample lists about 680,000 clones; about 90% were seen once. As for treatment: over 15 received Ad26.COV2.S at low or high dose, single or two shots; 5 received placebo; per-sample allocation not given. Samples were taken on day 63 after the first vaccine or placebo injection. In the vaccine, an Ad26 vector expressed the SARS-CoV-2 spike of the Wuhan strain.

This TCR derives from a person aged 18-65 years who received the Ad26.COV2.S COVID-19 vaccine or a placebo. The J gene is TRBJ1-4, the V gene TRBV7-6; 10 bases match TRBD1. The specimen comprised peripheral blood, sampled in a trial of Ad26.COV2.S vaccine versus placebo. The CDR3 here is CASSVGQGFEKLFF. The CDR3 DNA follows: TGTGCCAGCAGCGTGGGACAGGGGTTTGAAAAACTGTTTTTT. Supplemented by reference TRBV7-6 and TRBJ1-4, the full variable domain reads GAGVSQSPRYKVTKRGQDVALRCDPISGHVSLYWYRQALGQGPEFLTYFNYEAQQDKSGLPNDRFSAERPEGSISTLTIQRTEQRDSAMYRCASSVGQGFEKLFFGSGTQLSVL.